This entry lists 26 T cell receptor beta chains sequenced from one sample in a study of tumor-infiltrating lymphocytes in primary liver carcinoma. Starting from approximately 500 ng of total RNA, TCR beta cDNA was produced with a primer in the constant region. Nested multiplex PCR, run for three rounds with slightly modified ARM-PCR, yielded TCR beta libraries. For around 9 cycles apiece, the opening two PCR rounds ran with TRBV1-TRBV30 forward primers and a C-beta reverse primer. TCRdb re-analysed the multiplex PCR reads in MiXCR, keeping a single row per CDR3 protein. The sample has 90,000 to 100,000 distinct CDR3 sequences, 55% to 70% seen once. Co-extraction yielded RNA and DNA from roughly 21-30 mg of unsorted bulk tissue. The specimen was liver tumor tissue from sampling region 5. Indicated subset: tumor region T5, tumor centre. The receptors originated from a woman in her sixties or seventies with primary liver carcinoma and hepatitis B virus infection.

This clonotype appeared a few times. The chain uses TRBV4-2 and TRBJ2-5, with 7 positions matching TRBD2. After removal of 11 bases from V and 3 bases from J, the junction contained 15 bases not matched to a gene. The germline CDR1 and CDR2 sequences are LGHNA and YNFKEQ. CDR3 length: 15 residues. CDR3 sequence: CAGNQDGTTKETQYF. Written as DNA, the CDR3 is TGTGCCGGCAACCAAGACGGGACTACAAAAGAGACCCAGTACTTC.

This clonotype was counted many times. The chain uses TRBV5-4 and TRBJ2-7; 8 bases are a match to TRBD2. This CDR3 spans 15 amino acids. Per the germline V gene, CDR1 is SGHNT and CDR2 is YYREEE (reference sequence). V gave up 4 bases and J gave up 5 bases; unmatched junction bases: 11. The CDR3 nucleotides are TGTGCCAGCAGCCCACGGGGGGGAAAAGTCCACGAGCAGTACTTC. Translated, it gives CASSPRGGKVHEQYF.

As for this clonotype: One base away lies a much larger clone, so this may be a sequencing read error. The chain combines TRBV7-8 with TRBJ2-1; 8 nucleotides align to TRBD1. This CDR3 comprises 17 residues. The germline V gene encodes CDR1 SGHVS and CDR2 FQNEAQ. The CDR3 reads CASSFSQGVSSYNEQLF. The CDR3, as DNA: TGTGCCAGCAGCTTTTCACAGGGGGTCTCCTCCTACAATGAGCAGTTATTC.

This clonotype was detected once. This could be a read error, since a much larger clone is one nucleotide away. The rearrangement links TRBV6-1 to TRBJ2-7; possibly TRBD1 for D (5 bases). The CDR3 has 14 residues. CDR1 and CDR2 (germline): MNHNS, SASEGT. The CDR3: CAGSEGGAPSEEYF. The CDR3 region has the DNA TGTGCCGGCAGTGAAGGTGGGGCCCCGTCCGAGGAGTACTTC.

V is TRBV10-3 and J is TRBJ2-3; 8 nucleotides line up with TRBD1. The closer fit of TRBJ1-5 to the DNA end suggests the J call may be wrong. CDR1 ENHRY and CDR2 SYGVKD come from the germline V gene. This CDR3 spans 17 amino acids. Here the CDR3 reads CAISSTAGTGGTDTQHF. CDR3 DNA: TGTGCCATCAGCTCAACGGCCGGGACAGGTGGCACAGATACGCAGCATTTT.

This clonotype was seen once. The CDR3 carries no conserved terminal phenylalanine or tryptophan, so it likely arises from a read error. For the CDR3, the DNA is TGTGCCAGCAGTTTCCTACTCCCAGCGGGAGGACCTTACGAGCAGTACTCC. Protein sequence: CASSFLLPAGGPYEQYS. The chain links TRBV28 to TRBJ2-7; 9 positions match TRBD2. Germline CDR1 is MDHEN and CDR2 is SYDVKM. The CDR3 extends over 17 amino acids. Losses at the gene ends were 3 bases for V and 4 bases for J; bases not matched to a gene: 13.

In its sample, this clonotype was seen a few times. A much bigger clone sits one base away, suggesting this may be a read error. The rearrangement links TRBV5-6 to TRBJ2-3, with TRBD1 matching 7 bases. CDR3 length: 15 residues. Germline V gene data show CDR1 as SGHDT and CDR2 as YYEEEE. Unmatched junction bases numbered 11, after V lost 7 bases and J lost 3 bases. The CDR3 DNA follows: TGTGCCAGCTCCTCGAGAGGGGGCCATACAGATACGCAGTATTTT. Protein product: CASSSRGGHTDTQYF.

A remark on this clonotype: Its ends do not fully match the called genes, so a read error is possible. This rearrangement joins TRBV12-5 to TRBJ2-1, with D hard to call. CDR3 length equals 13 residues. Germline CDR1 LGHNT, CDR2 FRNRAP. CDR3 in amino acids: CASGTTLHNEQLF. The CDR3 nucleotides are TGTGCTAGTGGCACGACACTCCACAATGAGCAGTTATTC.

Turning to this clonotype: The junction differs from germline at one of its ends, possibly a read error. This chain joins TRBV5-6 and TRBJ2-1; 7 bases map to TRBD1. The V gene's germline CDR1 is SGHDT and CDR2 YYEEEE. This CDR3 spans 15 amino acids. The CDR3 coding sequence is TGTGCCAGCAGCCCGGACAGGATCCACTATAATGATCAGTTCTTC. Its translation is CASSPDRIHYNDQFF.

On this clonotype: Compared with germline, one end of the junction differs, possibly owing to a read error. This chain connects TRBV11-2 to TRBJ2-7, with 8 bases that match TRBD2. This CDR3 region has 17 residues. The germline gives CDR1 SGHAT, CDR2 FQNNGV. The CDR3 loop reads CACSLGASGPKTYEEYF. CDR3 nucleotide sequence: TGTGCCTGCAGCTTAGGGGCTAGCGGGCCTAAAACCTACGAGGAGTACTTC.

As concerns this clonotype: Without the conserved terminal phenylalanine or tryptophan, this CDR3 likely stems from a read error. V gene TRBV11-2 combines with J gene TRBJ2-1; D call uncertain. In germline, CDR1 is SGHAT, CDR2 FQNNGV. The CDR3 totals 12 residues. CDR3 coding DNA: TGTGCCAGCAGCTTCACAGACAATGGGCAGTTCTTA. Translation gives CASSFTDNGQFL.

As to this clonotype: Because the CDR3 is missing its conserved closing phenylalanine or tryptophan, this is likely a read error. The chain couples TRBV5-1 to TRBJ2-2; a possible D gene is TRBD1 (6 bases). Germline CDR1 SGHRS, CDR2 YFSETQ. CDR3 length: 16 residues. Between the trimmed V and J ends, which lost 5 bases and 4 bases, there was a span of 18 bases. CDR3 bases: TGCGCCAGCAGACCCCTGGGACAACTGAGCACCGGGGAGCTGTTTCTT. Translated, it gives CASRPLGQLSTGELFL.

Remarks on this clonotype: The junction departs from the called germline gene at one end, perhaps through a read error. The CDR3 nucleotides are TGCAGCGATAGGAGTAGCGGCAATGAACAGTTCTTC. Its protein product is CSDRSSGNEQFF. This chain connects TRBV29-1 to TRBJ2-1, with D possibly matching TRBD2 (6 bases). The CDR3 has 12 residues. CDR1 is SQVTM, CDR2 ANQGSEA, per germline.

Of note for this clonotype: The CDR3 does not close with the conserved phenylalanine or tryptophan, likely indicating a read error. The DNA of the CDR3 is TGTGCCAGCAGCTCGACTTCGGGGCAGCTCTATGGCTACACCAAC. Translation gives CASSSTSGQLYGYTN. The gene calls are TRBV11-2 and TRBJ1-2, with D tentatively TRBD1 (5 bases). V lost 4 bases, J lost 4 bases, and 16 bases lay in between. The CDR3 sequence is 15 residues long. Germline lookup yields CDR1 SGHAT and CDR2 FQNNGV.

Concerning this clonotype itself: At one of its ends the junction is not consistent with the germline gene, which may arise from a read error. V is TRBV4-2 and J is TRBJ2-5; 9 bases are a match to TRBD1. The CDR3 totals 19 residues. Germline values: CDR1 LGHNA, CDR2 YNFKEQ. CDR3 nucleotide sequence: TGTGTCAGCAGCCAAGGAGGGACAGGGACCCATCCTGGGGAAGGGACCCAGTACTTC. This translates into CVSSQGGTGTHPGEGTQYF.

Here the CDR3 reads CASSSTGEKGNTIYF. CDR3 DNA: TGTGCCAGCAGCTCGACGGGAGAGAAGGGAAACACCATATATTTT. V and J are TRBV11-2 and TRBJ1-3; no definite D call. Trimming left V 4 bases short and J 4 bases short, with 14 bases between. This CDR3 comprises 15 residues. Germline V gene data show CDR1 as SGHAT and CDR2 as FQNNGV.

As concerns this clonotype: One end of the junction varies from germline; a read error may be responsible. The CDR3 DNA follows: TGTGCCAGCAGCTACCGGATAGGGAGGGACACTGAAACTTTCTTT. This translates into CASSYRIGRDTETFF. V is TRBV13 and J is TRBJ1-1; TRBD1 is a possible D gene (6 bases). The CDR3 runs 15 residues. The V gene's germline CDR1 is PRHDT and CDR2 FYEKMQ (reference sequence).

As for this clonotype: This may stem from a read error, because a much larger clone lies one nucleotide away. This chain links TRBV5-1 with TRBJ2-7; 9 bases line up with TRBD2. CDR3 length: 17 residues. The V and J ends lost 4 bases and 2 bases, in that order; junction bases with no gene match: 13. From germline, CDR1 is SGHRS and CDR2 YFSETQ. In nucleotides, the CDR3 is TGCGCCAGCAGCGCCCGGCAGTTTAGCGGGAGCCCCTACGAGCAGTACTTC. It is translated as CASSARQFSGSPYEQYF. Full variable domain (missing parts from reference TRBV5-1 and TRBJ2-7): KAGVTQTPRYLIKTRGQQVTLSCSPISGHRSVSWYQQTPGQGLQFLFEYFSETQRNKGNFPGRFSGRQFSNSRSEMNVSTLELGDSALYLCASSARQFSGSPYEQYFGPGTRLTVT.

DNA for the CDR3: TGTGCCAGCAGCCTTATGGACAGCATCAATGACTACACCTTC. This translates into CASSLMDSINDYTF. The genes are TRBV11-1 and TRBJ1-2, with D perhaps TRBD1 (6 bases). The CDR3 is 14 amino acids. V was clipped by 5 bases and J by 10 bases, with 20 bases between them. Germline-derived CDR1 and CDR2 are SGHAT and FQDESV (reference sequence). Filled out from reference TRBV11-1 and TRBJ1-2, the complete variable domain reads EAEVAQSPRYKITEKSQAVAFWCDPISGHATLYWYRQILGQGPELLVQFQDESVVDDSQLPKDRFSAERLKGVDSTLKIQPAELGDSAMYLCASSLMDSINDYTFGSGTRLTVV.

With respect to this clonotype: A much larger clone lies a single base off, so this may be a read error. In DNA, the CDR3 is TGTGCCAGCAGCAAAGCGACAGAGGGCTACGAGCAGTACTTC. It specifies CASSKATEGYEQYF. The rearrangement uses TRBV21-1 and TRBJ2-7; the tabulated D call, TRBD1, remains unverified against the DNA. TRBV21-1 is assigned pseudogene status. The CDR3 length is 14 residues.

As concerns this clonotype: At one end the junction does not follow the germline gene, possibly because of a read error. The rearrangement links TRBV19 to TRBJ1-1; the D is unclear. CDR1 is LNHDA and CDR2 is SQIVND in the germline V gene (reference sequence). This CDR3 contains 13 residues. In DNA form, the CDR3 reads TGTGTCAGTAGTACCCCCGTGGGCACTGGAGCTTTCTTT. Its translation is CVSSTPVGTGAFF.

Of note for this clonotype: This likely comes from a read error, as the CDR3 has no conserved phenylalanine or tryptophan at its end. It is unclear where the CDR3 begins or ends on the DNA, so no DNA is shown, and the CDR3 is as TCRdb lists it. V is TRBV7-8 and J is TRBJ1-1; the listed D gene, TRBD1, was not tested against the DNA. The CDR3 has 16 amino acids, counting both end residues. Germline CDR1 is SGHVS and CDR2 is FQNEAQ. CDR3 in amino acids: CASSFREPGLNTETFS.

Details on this clonotype: At one boundary the junction diverges from the germline segment, which might be a read error. This chain joins TRBV10-3 and TRBJ2-2; D unresolved. This CDR3 has 16 amino acids. Germline CDR1 is ENHRY and CDR2 is SYGVKD. The CDR3: CAISALVGTNTRELFF. CDR3 in DNA: TGTGCCATCAGCGCTCTAGTGGGAACGAACACCAGGGAGCTGTTTTTT.

This clonotype appeared many times. This chain links TRBV4-2 with TRBJ2-7; unclear D gene. Trimming shortened V by 1 base and J by 7 bases, and 17 bases separated the two germline ends. The CDR3 length is 15 residues. CDR1 LGHNA and CDR2 YNFKEQ come from the germline V gene. CDR3 sequence reads: CASSQGLNPTKEQYF. The CDR3, as DNA: TGTGCCAGCAGCCAAGGACTCAACCCCACGAAAGAGCAGTACTTC.

This clonotype was seen repeatedly, ten times or more. J is TRBJ2-2 and V is TRBV7-9; D uncertain. The CDR3 runs 14 residues. Germline V lookup: CDR1 SEHNR, CDR2 FQNEAQ (reference sequence). V lost 5 bases and J 2 bases, leaving 9 bases between the germline ends. CDR3 DNA: TGTGCCAGCAGCCCACGCTCCAACACCGGGGAGCTGTTTTTT. Its translation: CASSPRSNTGELFF.

This chain connects TRBV7-2 to TRBJ2-5, with D possibly matching TRBD1 (5 bases). Trimming stripped 3 bases from V and 2 bases from J, with 7 bases between. Germline CDR1 reads SGHTA; CDR2 reads FQGNSA. The CDR3 spans 13 residues. The CDR3 sequence is CASSFGHQETQYF. DNA of the CDR3: TGTGCCAGCAGCTTCGGACATCAAGAGACCCAGTACTTC.